This is a list of T cell receptor beta chains from one sample in a study of Graves' ophthalmopathy and Graves' hyperthyroidism. TCRdb passed the multiplex PCR reads through MiXCR, listing each CDR3 protein once. Of about 480,000 distinct CDR3 sequences in the sample, around 15% were seen once. What was sequenced was blood. The receptors were gathered from a young woman with Graves' ophthalmopathy. CDR3s include the opening cysteine and the closing phenylalanine or tryptophan. The order of the fields is clone size, V gene, D gene, J gene, CDR3 protein, CDR3 DNA. D genes are given only for firm matches. Clone size, where shown, is once, few, many, or a class for clones that have expanded.

>NA|TRBV5-1|TRBD2|TRBJ2-5
CASRSSGGAGETQYF
TGCGCCAGCAGATCCAGCGGGGGGGCCGGGGAGACCCAGTACTTC
>many|TRBV19|NA|TRBJ1-5
CASSKAALNQPQHF
TGTGCCAGTAGTAAGGCAGCCTTAAATCAGCCCCAGCATTTT
>NA|TRBV28|TRBD2|TRBJ2-7
CASSKGTSGSSYEQYF
TGTGCCAGCAGTAAGGGGACTAGCGGGAGCTCCTACGAGCAGTACTTC
>many|TRBV7-3|NA|TRBJ2-7
CASSSGPGREQYF
TGTGCCAGCAGCTCGGGCCCAGGGAGGGAGCAGTACTTC
>many|TRBV20-1|NA|TRBJ1-1
CSASRGTDGTEAFF
TGCAGTGCTAGCCGAGGGACGGATGGTACTGAAGCTTTCTTT
>many|TRBV12-3/TRBV12-4|NA|TRBJ1-1
CASSLAYSATEAFF
TGTGCCAGCAGTTTAGCTTACAGTGCCACTGAAGCTTTCTTT
>many|TRBV10-3|TRBD2|TRBJ2-7
CAIRESGGGAGSEQYF
TGTGCCATCCGAGAGTCGGGCGGGGGGGCCGGTTCCGAGCAGTACTTC
>many|TRBV29-1|TRBD2|TRBJ2-7
CSVEALGLAGVEQYF
TGCAGCGTTGAAGCGTTGGGACTAGCGGGAGTCGAGCAGTACTTC
>NA|TRBV7-3|NA|TRBJ1-6
CASSRGPPYNSALHF
TGTGCCAGCAGCAGGGGCCCCCCCTATAATTCAGCCCTCCACTTT
>NA|TRBV4-1|NA|TRBJ2-5
CASSQEAGGQETQYF
TGCGCCAGCAGCCAAGAGGCAGGGGGGCAAGAGACCCAGTACTTC
>many|TRBV6-5|NA|TRBJ1-3
CASSLGDSGNTIYF
TGTGCCAGCAGCCTAGGTGATTCTGGAAACACCATATATTTT
>many|TRBV29-1|NA|TRBJ1-2
CSVESRSYGYTF
TGCAGCGTTGAAAGCAGAAGCTATGGCTACACCTTC
>once|TRBV15|NA|TRBJ2-7
CATSLNQAYEQYF
TGTGCCACCAGTCTCAACCAAGCCTACGAGCAGTACTTC
>few|TRBV19|TRBD1|TRBJ2-5
CASSTGTGPHGTQYF
TGTGCCAGTAGTACCGGGACAGGCCCCCATGGGACCCAGTACTTC
>many|TRBV28|TRBD1|TRBJ1-2
CASSTGQGRTYGYTF
TGTGCCAGCAGCACCGGACAGGGAAGAACCTATGGCTACACCTTC
>once|TRBV7-2|TRBD2|TRBJ2-7
CATSFGRYEQYF
TGTGCCACCAGTTTCGGGAGGTACGAGCAGTACTTC
>many|TRBV30|NA|TRBJ2-7
CAWSVSASYEQYF
TGTGCCTGGAGTGTAAGTGCGTCCTACGAGCAGTACTTC
>many|TRBV11-2|NA|TRBJ1-6
CASKFSRPETPLHF
TGTGCCAGCAAGTTTTCTCGACCTGAGACACCCCTCCACTTT
>many|TRBV6-1|NA|TRBJ2-7
CASNLDLYREQYF
TGTGCCAGCAACCTGGACCTTTACCGCGAACAGTACTTC
>many|TRBV24-1|TRBD1|TRBJ2-4
CATSKTTGGGKNIQYF
TGTGCCACCAGCAAAACTACAGGGGGCGGCAAAAACATTCAGTACTTC
>many|TRBV20-1|NA|TRBJ1-1
CSASMNTEAFF
TGCAGTGCTAGCATGAACACTGAAGCTTTCTTT
>few|TRBV6-2/TRBV6-3|NA|TRBJ2-4
CASSSIKGDLLAKNIQYF
TGTGCCAGCAGTTCAATCAAAGGGGACCTCTTAGCCAAAAACATTCAGTACTTC
>NA|TRBV7-2|TRBD2|TRBJ2-5
CASSLALLAGETQYF
TGTGCCAGCAGCTTAGCGCTGCTAGCGGGAGAGACCCAGTACTTC
>many|TRBV30|NA|TRBJ1-1
CARVRVGTEAFF
TGTGCCCGGGTCAGGGTTGGAACTGAAGCTTTCTTT
>many|TRBV6-1|NA|TRBJ1-5
CASNEAGRVAHQPQHF
TGTGCCAGCAACGAAGCAGGCAGGGTCGCCCATCAGCCCCAGCATTTT
>NA|TRBV6-1|TRBD1|TRBJ2-7
CASSEALGQGLEEQYF
TGTGCCAGCAGTGAAGCGCTGGGACAGGGTTTGGAAGAGCAGTACTTC
>many|TRBV6-4|NA|TRBJ2-1
CASKGVANEQFF
TGTGCCAGCAAAGGGGTTGCTAATGAGCAGTTCTTC
>many|TRBV6-5|NA|TRBJ2-2
CASSLGVLTGYTGELFF
TGTGCCAGCAGCTTAGGTGTTTTGACAGGATACACCGGGGAGCTGTTTTTC
>many|TRBV7-3|NA|TRBJ2-7
CASSSSKTTLRISYEQYF
TGTGCCAGCAGCTCATCAAAGACGACCCTAAGAATCTCCTACGAGCAGTACTTC
>NA|TRBV20-1|TRBD2|TRBJ2-5
CSAPGLAGETQYF
TGCAGTGCCCCAGGACTAGCAGGGGAGACCCAGTACTTC
>many|TRBV20-1|NA|TRBJ2-7
CSASAGDAEQYF
TGCAGTGCTTCCGCCGGGGACGCCGAGCAGTACTTC
>many|TRBV24-1|NA|TRBJ2-7
CATSDNGYYEQYF
TGTGCCACCAGTGATAATGGATACTACGAGCAGTACTTC
>many|TRBV27|NA|TRBJ1-1
CASSPFIQNTLAFF
TGTGCCAGCAGTCCCTTCATTCAAAACACACTGGCTTTCTTT
>many|TRBV20-1|NA|TRBJ1-1
CSAETGRAEAFF
TGCAGTGCTGAAACAGGGAGGGCTGAAGCTTTCTTT
>many|TRBV6-2/TRBV6-3|TRBD1|TRBJ1-2
CASSPTGTVMLGGYTF
TGTGCCAGCAGTCCAACCGGGACAGTTATGTTGGGAGGCTACACCTTC
>many|TRBV7-6|TRBD1|TRBJ2-7
CASSSGGTGVSTYEQYF
TGTGCCAGCAGCTCCGGCGGGACAGGGGTTTCAACCTACGAGCAGTACTTC
>few|TRBV12-3/TRBV12-4|NA|TRBJ2-7
CASSFLQGQNEQYF
TGTGCCAGCAGTTTTTTACAGGGTCAAAACGAGCAGTACTTC
>many|TRBV30|NA|TRBJ1-2
CAWSRGRYGYTF
TGTGCCTGGAGCAGGGGACGCTATGGCTACACCTTC
>many|TRBV7-9|NA|TRBJ2-5
CASSLGKTQYF
TGTGCCAGCAGCTTAGGGAAGACCCAGTACTTC
>many|TRBV7-9|NA|TRBJ1-1
CASSFLTGTEAFF
TGTGCCAGCAGCTTTTTGACGGGGACTGAAGCTTTCTTT
>many|TRBV6-1|NA|TRBJ2-7
CASSESRPYEQYF
TGTGCCAGCAGTGAATCCCGACCCTACGAGCAGTACTTC
>few|TRBV13|TRBD1|TRBJ1-1
CASSQPGQGASEAFF
TGTGCCAGCAGCCAACCGGGACAGGGGGCGTCTGAAGCTTTCTTT
>many|TRBV12-3/TRBV12-4|NA|TRBJ2-5
CASSPEARETQYF
TGTGCCAGCAGCCCCGAGGCTCGGGAGACCCAGTACTTC
>many|TRBV11-3|NA|TRBJ2-5
CASRSPGKEETQYF
TGTGCCAGCAGGAGCCCAGGTAAAGAAGAGACCCAGTACTTC
>NA|TRBV30|NA|TRBJ2-2
CAWTRVGTGELFF
TGTGCCTGGACGAGAGTAGGCACCGGGGAGCTGTTTTTT
>many|TRBV24-1|TRBD1|TRBJ1-1
CATTYLQGTNTEAFF
TGTGCCACCACCTACCTACAGGGGACTAACACTGAAGCTTTCTTT
>NA|TRBV4-2|NA|TRBJ2-1
CASTPSTARQYGSYNEQFF
TGTGCCAGCACCCCAAGCACGGCTCGTCAATATGGATCCTACAATGAGCAGTTCTTC
>many|TRBV2|TRBD1|TRBJ1-6
CASSGTGNPPLHF
TGTGCCAGCAGTGGGACAGGGAACCCACCCCTCCACTTT
>NA|TRBV18|NA|TRBJ1-6
CASRGQRRGSPLHF
TGTGCCAGCCGCGGGCAGCGGAGGGGATCACCCCTCCACTTT
>many|TRBV15|NA|TRBJ2-7
CATSRALRGGGPDYEQYF
TGTGCCACCAGCAGGGCCCTCAGGGGGGGAGGGCCGGACTACGAGCAGTACTTC
>NA|TRBV13|TRBD1|TRBJ1-1
CASSRYQHGQEFTEAFF
TGTGCCAGCAGCCGTTACCAACATGGACAGGAATTCACTGAAGCTTTCTTT
>many|TRBV6-4|NA|TRBJ2-5
CAITLVRRETQYF
TGTGCCATCACCCTGGTCCGGAGGGAGACCCAGTACTTC
>many|TRBV6-1|NA|TRBJ2-7
CASSAKGIPYEQYF
TGTGCCAGCAGTGCGAAAGGGATACCCTACGAGCAGTACTTC
>many|TRBV11-1|TRBD1|TRBJ2-2
CASSSLGRDRWSGELFF
TGTGCCAGCAGCTCCCTGGGGCGGGACAGGTGGTCCGGGGAGCTGTTTTTT